These 29 T cell receptor beta chains originate from one sample sequenced in a study of cytomegalovirus exposure and HLA in healthy donors. The PCR employed 60 Vbeta primers together with 13 Jbeta primers. Only in-frame clones appear in the TCRdb table, and some are missing; sequencing was by immunoSEQ multiplex PCR. Here the sample spans about 140,000 clones, around four fifths being singletons. Material: PBMCs. The receptors were sampled from a female donor in good health and CMV-seronegative.

The chain is built from TRBV4-1 and TRBJ2-1, with D possibly matching TRBD1 (6 bases). The CDR3 runs to 12 residues. Germline V gene lookup returns CDR1 MGHRA and CDR2 YSYEKL. V was trimmed by 3 bases and J by 10 bases, leaving 10 bases between them. The CDR3 loop is CASSHLDREQFF. The CDR3 region has the DNA TGCGCCAGCAGCCACTTAGACAGGGAGCAGTTCTTC.

This chain joins TRBV7-2 and TRBJ1-1; D is ambiguous. The CDR3 sequence is 15 residues long. Germline CDR1 SGHTA, CDR2 FQGNSA. Trimming shortened V by 3 bases and J by 1 base, and 12 bases separated the two germline ends. CDR3 coding DNA: TGTGCCAGCAGCTTTCGAATCCGCGGGAACACTGAAGCTTTCTTT. Amino acid sequence: CASSFRIRGNTEAFF.

This clone came up once. This sequence joins TRBV1 and TRBJ2-5; TRBD2, as called in the table, went unchecked against the DNA. TRBV1 is an annotated pseudogene. This CDR3 comprises 16 residues. CDR3 loop: CTSNPLAGGPQETQYF. In nucleotides, the CDR3 is TGCACCAGCAACCCCTTAGCGGGGGGGCCCCAAGAGACCCAGTACTTC.

In the case of this clone: A junction boundary mismatches the germline segment, possibly from a read error. The chain uses TRBV7-9 and TRBJ1-2; 7 nucleotides agree with TRBD1. This CDR3 has 16 amino acids. Germline V lookup: CDR1 SEHNR, CDR2 FQNEAQ (reference sequence). This chain's CDR3 is CSSSQETIRGVGGYTF. Written as DNA, the CDR3 is TGTTCCAGCAGCCAAGAGACGATCAGGGGGGTCGGTGGCTACACCTTC. Using reference TRBV7-9 and TRBJ1-2 for the parts outside the CDR3, the full variable domain is DTGVSQNPRHKITKRGQNVTFRCDPISEHNRLYWYRQTLGQGPEFLTYFQNEAQLEKSRLLSDRFSAERPKGSFSTLEIQRTEQGDSAMYLCSSSQETIRGVGGYTFGSGTRLTVV.

This chain links TRBV15 with TRBJ2-7; TRBD1 matches at 10 bases. The V and J ends lost 4 bases and 5 bases, in that order; junction bases with no gene match: 8. Per germline, CDR1 LNHNV and CDR2 YYDKDF (reference sequence). The CDR3 spans 15 residues. CDR3 nucleotide sequence: TGTGCCACCAGCATTGACAGGGGGCATCTCAACGAGCAGTACTTC. As protein: CATSIDRGHLNEQYF.

This chain links TRBV7-2 with TRBJ2-3, with unresolved D. V lost 5 bases and J 1 base, leaving 7 bases between the germline ends. Germline-derived CDR1 and CDR2 are SGHTA and FQGNSA. The CDR3 runs to 13 residues. The CDR3 sequence is CASSPVGTDTQYF. As DNA, the CDR3 is TGTGCCAGCAGCCCGGTGGGCACAGATACGCAGTATTTT.

The chain has TRBV7-9 and TRBJ2-1; D is undetermined. Germline CDR1 is SEHNR and CDR2 is FQNEAQ (reference sequence). V lost 5 bases to trimming and J lost 8 bases, with 7 bases between them. The CDR3 covers 11 residues. Written as DNA, the CDR3 is TGTGCCAGCAGCCGGTCCCATGAGCAGTTCTTC. Translation: CASSRSHEQFF.

V is TRBV5-4 and J is TRBJ2-7, with 7 nucleotides matching TRBD1. CDR1 and CDR2 (germline): SGHNT, YYREEE (reference sequence). V shed 4 bases, J shed 0 bases, and the junction held 7 bases outside the gene matches. The CDR3 runs 15 residues. CDR3 sequence reads: CASSVDRPSSYEQYF. The CDR3 DNA reads as TGTGCCAGCAGCGTGGACAGGCCGAGCTCCTACGAGCAGTACTTC.

This sequence joins TRBV7-6 and TRBJ2-1; D is possibly TRBD2 (6 bases). Germline loops: CDR1 SGHVS, CDR2 FNYEAQ. Between the trimmed V and J ends, which lost 4 bases and 8 bases, there was a span of 21 bases. The CDR3 has 16 residues. CDR3 sequence: CASSSSRLGPTDEQFF. The CDR3 coding sequence is TGTGCCAGCAGCTCCTCGAGACTAGGACCGACAGATGAGCAGTTCTTC. Supplemented by reference TRBV7-6 and TRBJ2-1, the full variable domain reads GAGVSQSPRYKVTKRGQDVALRCDPISGHVSLYWYRQALGQGPEFLTYFNYEAQQDKSGLPNDRFSAERPEGSISTLTIQRTEQRDSAMYRCASSSSRLGPTDEQFFGPGTRLTVL.

The V and J genes are TRBV5-1 and TRBJ2-7; 7 bases are shared with TRBD2. In germline, CDR1 is SGHRS, CDR2 YFSETQ. This CDR3 contains 14 residues. Unmatched junction bases numbered 4, after V lost 4 bases and J lost 0 bases. The CDR3 sequence: CASSGSGGSYEQYF. The CDR3 nucleotides are TGCGCCAGCAGCGGCTCGGGAGGCTCCTACGAGCAGTACTTC.

This clone was recorded only once. This chain connects TRBV27 to TRBJ2-5; the D is unclear. The last part of the DNA fits TRBJ2-7 better; the J call may be wrong. CDR1 is MNHEY and CDR2 is SMNVEV in the germline V gene (reference sequence). This CDR3 comprises 13 residues. The DNA for the CDR3 is TGTGCCAGCAGACGGCCGGGTTTGCGCGAGCAGTACTTC. This translates into CASRRPGLREQYF.

The V and J genes are TRBV30 and TRBJ1-2, with a tentative D call TRBD1 (6 bases). This CDR3 has 15 residues. The germline V and J ends were trimmed by 0 bases and 4 bases, with 15 bases remaining between them. From germline, CDR1 is GTSNPN and CDR2 SVGIG (reference sequence). The DNA of the CDR3 is TGTGCCTGGAGTGTACTAATAGGGGGAACCTATGGCTACACCTTC. This encodes CAWSVLIGGTYGYTF.

This clone showed up just once. The chain links TRBV5-8 to TRBJ1-2; D gene uncertain. The CDR3 contains 13 residues. V lost 1 base, J lost 8 bases, and 12 bases lay in between. Germline V gives CDR1 SGHTS, CDR2 YDEGEE. CDR3 protein: CASSLRARGGYTF. The CDR3 nucleotides are TGTGCCAGCAGCTTGAGGGCCCGCGGGGGCTACACCTTC.

The gene calls are TRBV6-1 and TRBJ2-3; 8 nucleotides align to TRBD2. The CDR3 has 14 residues. CDR1 is MNHNS, CDR2 SASEGT, per germline. J gave up 1 base and V 6 bases, and 3 bases lay outside the gene matches. CDR3 protein: CASRPSGRTDTQYF. The CDR3 region has the DNA TGTGCCAGCAGACCTAGCGGGCGCACAGATACGCAGTATTTT.

This clone was recorded once. V is TRBV10-3 and J is TRBJ2-7; 7 nucleotides match TRBD1. The CDR3 length is 17 residues. With 0 bases clipped from V and 2 bases from J, the junction kept 10 bases outside the gene matches. Germline loops: CDR1 ENHRY, CDR2 SYGVKD. The CDR3 region is CAISESKTGTVTYEQYF. CDR3 DNA: TGTGCCATCAGTGAGTCAAAGACCGGGACAGTCACCTACGAGCAGTACTTC.

This clone appeared a single time. V is TRBV28 and J is TRBJ1-3, with unresolved D. Germline CDR1 reads MDHEN; CDR2 reads SYDVKM. Trimming removed 3 bases at V and 7 bases at J, with 4 bases between. The CDR3 extends over 11 amino acids. The CDR3 DNA reads as TGTGCCAGCAGTTTTAGTAACACCATATATTTT. Translated: CASSFSNTIYF.

The sample holds a few counts of this clone. The gene calls are TRBV6-5 and TRBJ1-1; a possible D gene is TRBD1 (6 bases). The CDR3 is 14 residues long. Germline CDR1 reads MNHEY; CDR2 reads SVGAGI. The V and J ends lost 6 bases and 6 bases respectively, with 17 bases between them. CDR3 nucleotides: TGTGCCAGCAGCCTTAGGCAGGGGCAGGCTGAAGCTTTCTTT. Encoded protein: CASSLRQGQAEAFF.

CDR3 loop: CASSQAGTGQGGYTF. In DNA form, the CDR3 reads TGTGCCAGCAGTCAAGCCGGGACAGGGCAAGGTGGCTACACCTTC. The chain uses TRBV27 and TRBJ1-2, with 9 bases lining up with TRBD1. Germline V lookup: CDR1 MNHEY, CDR2 SMNVEV (reference sequence). J gave up 7 bases and V 5 bases, and 11 bases lay outside the gene matches. The CDR3 length is 15 residues.

The sample holds one count of this clone. The chain couples TRBV5-1 to TRBJ1-1, with TRBD1 matching 10 bases. In germline, CDR1 is SGHRS, CDR2 YFSETQ. The trim removed 4 bases at V and 1 base at J, leaving 13 bases unmatched. The CDR3 contains 18 residues. In DNA, the CDR3 is TGCGCCAGCAGCACTTGGGCCGGGACAGGGGTGGCGAACACTGAAGCTTTCTTT. Translation gives CASSTWAGTGVANTEAFF.

This clone has just a few counts. The rearrangement links TRBV7-9 to TRBJ1-5; 8 bases match TRBD1. Germline-derived CDR1 and CDR2 are SEHNR and FQNEAQ (reference sequence). This CDR3 region has 14 residues. V lost 5 bases, J lost 5 bases, and 5 bases stayed unmatched. The CDR3: CASSPTGDHQPQHF. In DNA, the CDR3 is TGTGCCAGCAGCCCGACAGGGGATCATCAGCCCCAGCATTTT.

The rearrangement uses TRBV2 and TRBJ2-7, with 7 bases that match TRBD1. There are 14 residues in the CDR3. Trimming removed 6 bases from V and 5 bases from J; junction bases left unmatched: 10. CDR1 SNHLY and CDR2 FYNNEI come from the germline V gene. This CDR3 reads CASRRTTGSNEQYF. CDR3 DNA sequence: TGTGCCAGCAGGAGAACGACAGGGAGTAACGAGCAGTACTTC.

The rearrangement links TRBV7-9 to TRBJ1-1, with 8 bases matching TRBD1. Germline-derived CDR1 and CDR2 are SEHNR and FQNEAQ (reference sequence). This CDR3 contains 17 residues. Germline trimming cut 1 base from V and 4 bases from J; bases unmatched to any gene: 11. CDR3 nucleotide sequence: TGTGCCAGCAGCTTAGTAGGGGGGACAGGAAGAGGCACTGAAGCTTTCTTT. This sequence encodes CASSLVGGTGRGTEAFF.

The CDR3 coding sequence is TGTGCCAGCAGTTGGAACGGGAGGGCCAAATACGATGAGCAGTTCTTC. Its translation: CASSWNGRAKYDEQFF. This rearrangement joins TRBV6-5 to TRBJ2-1; 8 nucleotides align to TRBD2. With V trimmed by 4 bases and J by 8 bases, 13 bases remained unmatched. Germline lookup yields CDR1 MNHEY and CDR2 SVGAGI. The CDR3 is made up of 16 amino acids.

The CDR3 region is CASSHPIRGTEAFF. The CDR3 DNA reads TGCGCCAGCAGCCATCCGATCCGGGGTACTGAAGCTTTCTTT. V and J are TRBV4-1 and TRBJ1-1, with unresolved D. The V end lost 3 bases, the J end lost 5 bases, and 13 bases lay between the germline ends. Looked up from germline, CDR1 is MGHRA and CDR2 is YSYEKL. The CDR3 has 14 residues.

V is TRBV27 and J is TRBJ2-7; 9 bases match TRBD1. The germline CDR1 and CDR2 sequences are MNHEY and SMNVEV (reference sequence). The CDR3 spans 15 residues. Losses at the gene ends were 3 bases for V and 3 bases for J; bases not matched to a gene: 6. CDR3 DNA: TGTGCCAGCAGTTTTCGGCCGGGACAGGGCTACGAGCAGTACTTC. Its protein is CASSFRPGQGYEQYF.

The chain couples TRBV28 to TRBJ2-2, with 7 bases lining up with TRBD1. Germline CDR1 is MDHEN and CDR2 is SYDVKM. Germline trimming cut 5 bases from V and 4 bases from J; bases unmatched to any gene: 4. The CDR3 is 14 residues long. CDR3 in amino acids: CASSRQGFTGELFF. CDR3 bases: TGTGCCAGCAGTCGACAGGGCTTCACCGGGGAGCTGTTTTTT.

J is TRBJ2-2 and V is TRBV27; no definite D call. The germline V gene encodes CDR1 MNHEY and CDR2 SMNVEV (reference sequence). The CDR3 loop spans 14 amino acids. The germline V and J ends were trimmed by 0 bases and 5 bases, with 7 bases remaining between them. In DNA, the CDR3 is TGTGCCAGCAGTTTATCCCGAGGTACCGGGGAGCTGTTTTTT. It specifies CASSLSRGTGELFF.

The V gene is TRBV19, the J gene TRBJ2-4, with a weak D call TRBD2 (7 bases). CDR3 size: 17 residues. Trimming shortened V by 3 bases and J by 2 bases, and 17 bases separated the two germline ends. Germline V gene lookup returns CDR1 LNHDA and CDR2 SQIVND (reference sequence). The CDR3 sequence is CASSISTGGSTKNIQYF. The CDR3 region has the DNA TGTGCCAGTAGTATTTCCACGGGGGGCTCAACCAAAAACATTCAGTACTTC.

CDR3 sequence: CASSLMGPSGGASSEQFF. DNA of the CDR3: TGTGCCAGCAGCTTAATGGGCCCTAGCGGGGGGGCCTCGAGTGAGCAGTTCTTC. The V gene is TRBV7-3, the J gene TRBJ2-1; 12 bases match TRBD2. The V segment lost 1 base and the J segment 9 bases; nucleotides outside the gene matches: 13. The germline CDR1 and CDR2 sequences are SGHTA and FQGTGA. This CDR3 comprises 18 residues. The full variable domain, in which reference TRBV7-3 and TRBJ2-1 provide the parts outside the CDR3, is GAGVSQTPSNKVTEKGKYVELRCDPISGHTALYWYRQSLGQGPEFLIYFQGTGAADDSGLPNDRFFAVRPEGSVSTLKIQRTERGDSAVYLCASSLMGPSGGASSEQFFGPGTRLTVL.